These 27 T cell receptor beta chains came from one sample sequenced in a study of spatial heterogeneity in lung cancer. Time point specified: sample taken at primary tumor resection. Whole RNA was taken from tumor, nontumor lung or frozen PBMC; it was then sequenced unsorted. A single record per CDR3 protein comes from TCRdb applying MiXCR to the 5' RACE reads. The sample shows about 92,000 distinct CDR3 sequences, roughly 12% of them seen only once. The material was PBMCs, obtained at surgery. These receptor sequences come from a male donor with early-stage non-small cell lung cancer.

V usage is TRBV29-1 and J usage is TRBJ2-5, with TRBD1 matching over 11 bases. The length of the CDR3 is 11 residues. V trimming: 6 bases; J trimming: 7 bases; junction bases outside the gene matches: 1. Looked up from germline, CDR1 is SQVTM and CDR2 is ANQGSEA. This chain's CDR3 is CSVGTGGTQYF. CDR3 DNA: TGCAGCGTGGGGACAGGGGGGACCCAGTACTTC.

This clonotype was found many times. The chain is built from TRBV5-1 and TRBJ2-1, with D possibly being TRBD2 (6 bases). Germline loops: CDR1 SGHRS, CDR2 YFSETQ. V lost 4 bases, J lost 10 bases, and 15 bases lay in between. The CDR3 consists of 13 residues. The CDR3 is CASSAGLTDEQFF. The CDR3 bases are TGCGCCAGCAGCGCGGGACTGACGGACGAGCAGTTCTTC.

The table lists this clonotype with a few counts. The J gene is TRBJ1-4, the V gene TRBV20-1; D may be TRBD1 (6 bases). The CDR3 is 15 residues long. Germline V CDR1 and CDR2: DFQATT, SNEGSKA (reference sequence). Trimming stripped 0 bases from V and 5 bases from J, with 13 bases between. The CDR3 coding sequence is TGCAGTGCTAGAGATTTTCGGACAGTGAATGAAAAACTGTTTTTT. As protein: CSARDFRTVNEKLFF.

The chain links TRBV20-1 to TRBJ2-3; TRBD2 aligns across 11 bases. Trimming removed 3 bases from V and 3 bases from J; junction bases left unmatched: 2. The CDR3 has 14 amino acids. CDR1 is DFQATT and CDR2 is SNEGSKA in the germline V gene (reference sequence). CDR3 loop: CSASLAGGTDTQYF. For the CDR3, the DNA is TGCAGTGCTAGCCTAGCGGGAGGAACAGATACGCAGTATTTT.

This clonotype came up a few times. The J gene is TRBJ1-4, the V gene TRBV28, with D perhaps TRBD1 (5 bases). This CDR3 region has 14 residues. Per the germline V gene, CDR1 is MDHEN and CDR2 is SYDVKM. V gave up 6 bases and J gave up 8 bases, with 16 bases separating them. The CDR3 loop is CASSKQRGSEKLFF. The DNA of the CDR3 is TGTGCCAGCAGCAAACAGCGGGGGTCGGAAAAACTGTTTTTT.

Many counts were recorded for this clonotype. The chain is built from TRBV7-9 and TRBJ2-3; D uncertain. The CDR3 is 12 residues long. Between the trimmed V and J ends, which lost 8 bases and 0 bases, there was a span of 6 bases. CDR1 is SEHNR and CDR2 is FQNEAQ in the germline V gene (reference sequence). This CDR3 reads CASGRSTDTQYF. The CDR3 DNA reads as TGTGCCAGCGGTCGAAGCACAGATACGCAGTATTTT.

The chain employs TRBV29-1 and TRBJ1-3; 10 positions agree with TRBD1. This CDR3 has 13 residues. Germline CDR1 reads SQVTM; CDR2 reads ANQGSEA. The junction had 6 bases not matched to a gene; V was cut back by 7 bases and J by 6 bases. CDR3 DNA sequence: TGCAGCGCTTCCGGGACAGGGGAAAACACCATATATTTT. It codes for CSASGTGENTIYF.

The sample holds many counts of this clonotype. The rearrangement links TRBV10-1 to TRBJ2-1; 9 bases match TRBD2. Unmatched junction bases numbered 5, after V lost 4 bases and J lost 4 bases. CDR3 length: 15 residues. Germline V CDR1 and CDR2: WNHNN, SYGVQD (reference sequence). In nucleotides, the CDR3 is TGCGCCAGCAGTGCGATAGCGGGAGAGTACAATGAGCAGTTCTTC. Its translation: CASSAIAGEYNEQFF.

The table lists this clonotype with a few counts. The chain joins TRBV9 to TRBJ1-2; D ambiguous. Germline V gene data show CDR1 as SGDLS and CDR2 as YYNGEE. This CDR3 has 15 amino acids. The V gene lost 4 bases and the J gene lost 1 base, with 14 bases spanning the gap. The chain's CDR3 is CASSLREDNNYGYTF. In nucleotides, the CDR3 is TGTGCCAGCAGCCTTCGAGAAGACAATAACTATGGCTACACCTTC. The whole variable domain, filled in from reference TRBV9 and TRBJ1-2, reads DSGVTQTPKHLITATGQRVTLRCSPRSGDLSVYWYQQSLDQGLQFLIQYYNGEERAKGNILERFSAQQFPDLHSELNLSSLELGDSALYFCASSLREDNNYGYTFGSGTRLTVV.

This clonotype turned up a few times. As DNA, the CDR3 is TGTGCCAGCAGCTCAATAGCGGCACGGTACAATGAGCAGTTCTTC. Protein sequence: CASSSIAARYNEQFF. V gene TRBV7-3 combines with J gene TRBJ2-1; tentative D call: TRBD2 (6 bases). Germline V gives CDR1 SGHTA, CDR2 FQGTGA. CDR3 size: 15 residues. V was trimmed by 4 bases and J by 4 bases, leaving 14 bases between them.

This clonotype was seen many times. This chain uses TRBV7-9 with TRBJ2-1, with D uncertain. This CDR3 has 16 amino acids. The germline V gene has CDR1 SEHNR and CDR2 FQNEAQ (reference sequence). V was trimmed by 4 bases and J by 9 bases, leaving 22 bases between them. As DNA, the CDR3 is TGTGCCAGCAGCTCATTTTCTCTGGGTACAATGGGTGAGCAGTTCTTC. Protein: CASSSFSLGTMGEQFF.

This clonotype showed up just a few times. The V gene is TRBV6-2 or TRBV6-3, the J gene TRBJ2-3; D is uncertain. The ends were cut back, 3 bases at V and 2 bases at J, with 9 bases in the middle. From germline, CDR1 is MNHEY and CDR2 SVGEGT. The CDR3 spans 14 residues. CDR3 in amino acids: CASSYPGHTDTQYF. CDR3 nucleotide sequence: TGTGCCAGCAGTTATCCCGGGCACACAGATACGCAGTATTTT.

This clonotype appeared a few times. The genes are TRBV28 and TRBJ2-5; tentatively, D is TRBD1 (6 bases). The CDR3 contains 14 residues. Germline assignment: CDR1 MDHEN and CDR2 SYDVKM. With 2 bases removed from V and 3 bases from J, the gap between germline ends came to 10 bases. Written as DNA, the CDR3 is TGTGCCAGCAGTTTACAGGGGAGAAAAGAGACCCAGTACTTC. Translated, it gives CASSLQGRKETQYF. Together with reference TRBV28 and TRBJ2-5, the CDR3 gives the full variable domain: DVKVTQSSRYLVKRTGEKVFLECVQDMDHENMFWYRQDPGLGLRLIYFSYDVKMKEKGDIPEGYSVSREKKERFSLILESASTNQTSMYLCASSLQGRKETQYFGPGTRLLVL.

This clonotype has only a few counts. The chain links TRBV28 to TRBJ2-7, with a weak D call TRBD1 (6 bases). The V gene's germline CDR1 is MDHEN and CDR2 SYDVKM. This CDR3 has 12 residues. Trimming removed 6 bases from V and 2 bases from J, with 8 bases in between. CDR3 nucleotide sequence: TGTGCCAGCAGCAGGGGAACCTACGAGCAGTACTTC. Encoded protein: CASSRGTYEQYF.

This chain joins TRBV7-2 and TRBJ2-2; no clear D gene. Germline V gene sequence: CDR1 SGHTA, CDR2 FQGNSA. The CDR3 is made up of 15 amino acids. With 10 bases removed from V and 0 bases from J, the gap between germline ends came to 15 bases. This CDR3 is CATASSFTNTGELFF. In nucleotides, the CDR3 is TGTGCCACCGCCAGCAGCTTCACGAACACCGGGGAGCTGTTTTTT.

The sample holds many counts of this clonotype. The genes are TRBV20-1 and TRBJ2-1; 12 bases are a match to TRBD2. V trimming: 4 bases; J trimming: 7 bases; junction bases outside the gene matches: 14. Germline V gene sequence: CDR1 DFQATT, CDR2 SNEGSKA (reference sequence). This CDR3 has 17 residues. This chain's CDR3 is CSAILAASGRDPNEQFF. The CDR3 DNA reads TGCAGTGCTATCCTGGCGGCTAGCGGGAGGGATCCAAATGAGCAGTTCTTC.

This clonotype occurred a few times. The J gene is TRBJ2-2, the V gene TRBV27; D gene uncertain. CDR1 and CDR2 (germline): MNHEY, SMNVEV (reference sequence). Trimming pared 2 bases from V and 4 bases from J, leaving 14 bases between. CDR3 length: 16 amino acids. CDR3 in amino acids: CASSLNVGTGTGELFF. DNA for the CDR3: TGTGCCAGCAGTTTAAACGTTGGCACGGGCACCGGGGAGCTGTTTTTT.

This clonotype was detected many times. The chain is built from TRBV5-1 and TRBJ1-2; 7 bases line up with TRBD1. CDR3 length: 15 residues. The V and J ends lost 4 bases and 8 bases, in that order; junction bases with no gene match: 14. Per the germline V gene, CDR1 is SGHRS and CDR2 is YFSETQ. CDR3 protein: CASSPEAGTEMGYTF. The CDR3 nucleotides read TGCGCCAGCAGCCCGGAAGCCGGGACAGAGATGGGCTACACCTTC.

The chain is built from TRBV7-2 and TRBJ2-7; 7 bases are shared with TRBD1. The V gene end was trimmed by 1 base and the J gene end by 1 base; junction bases not matched to a gene: 4. Germline values: CDR1 SGHTA, CDR2 FQGNSA. The CDR3 has 15 residues. The CDR3 protein is CASSLVGDSSYEQYF. As DNA, the CDR3 is TGTGCCAGCAGCTTAGTCGGGGACAGTTCCTACGAGCAGTACTTC.

At least ten counts were recorded for this clonotype. The CDR3 reads CASSLSPEAETQYF. DNA of the CDR3: TGTGCCAGCAGTTTATCACCGGAGGCTGAGACCCAGTACTTC. This chain links TRBV27 with TRBJ2-5; D is possibly TRBD2 (5 bases). Per germline, CDR1 MNHEY and CDR2 SMNVEV (reference sequence). V dropped 0 bases and J dropped 5 bases, with 10 bases sitting between them. This CDR3 has 14 amino acids.

The V and J genes are TRBV7-2 and TRBJ2-5, with TRBD2 matching over 8 bases. Germline V lookup: CDR1 SGHTA, CDR2 FQGNSA. Losses at the gene ends were 0 bases for V and 7 bases for J; bases not matched to a gene: 7. This CDR3 region has 15 residues. The CDR3 coding sequence is TGTGCCAGCAGCTTAGCCACGGCGGGGGGTAGGACCCAGTACTTC. Translating it yields CASSLATAGGRTQYF.

This rearrangement joins TRBV27 to TRBJ2-1; TRBD2 agrees at 9 bases. The CDR3 has 17 amino acids. Losses at the gene ends were 7 bases for V and 9 bases for J; bases not matched to a gene: 19. Germline loops: CDR1 MNHEY, CDR2 SMNVEV (reference sequence). The CDR3 loop is CASTHGTVAGDIGEQFF. DNA for the CDR3: TGTGCCAGCACCCATGGGACCGTAGCGGGAGATATCGGTGAGCAGTTCTTC.

V is TRBV6-7 and J is TRBJ2-7; TRBD1 aligns across 10 bases. TRBV6-7 belongs to the ORF category, with a function that is uncertain. Trimming removed 4 bases from V and 2 bases from J; junction bases left unmatched: 5. This CDR3 is 15 amino acids long. The chain's CDR3 is CASSCDRGRTYEQYF. The CDR3 coding sequence is TGTGCCAGCAGTTGCGACAGGGGGCGAACCTACGAGCAGTACTTC.

This clonotype has just a few counts. V and J are TRBV24-1 and TRBJ2-1, with a tentative D call TRBD2 (6 bases). Germline-derived CDR1 and CDR2 are KGHDR and SFDVKD. The CDR3 totals 16 residues. V lost 2 bases, J lost 2 bases, and 12 bases lay in between. CDR3 sequence reads: CATSDSRGGAYNEQFF. CDR3 bases: TGTGCCACCAGTGATTCGCGGGGCGGGGCCTACAATGAGCAGTTCTTC.

The sample holds a few counts of this clonotype. The chain joins TRBV7-3 to TRBJ2-1; perhaps TRBD2 as D (6 bases). The length of the CDR3 is 15 residues. The V gene's germline CDR1 is SGHTA and CDR2 FQGTGA. V dropped 4 bases and J dropped 2 bases, with 12 bases sitting between them. CDR3 nucleotides: TGTGCCAGCAGCTCCCCCCAGCGGGCCTACAATGAGCAGTTCTTC. Residues: CASSSPQRAYNEQFF.

J is TRBJ1-1 and V is TRBV29-1; perhaps TRBD1 as D (5 bases). Between the trimmed V and J ends, which lost 3 bases and 0 bases, there was a span of 8 bases. Germline assignment: CDR1 SQVTM and CDR2 ANQGSEA. The CDR3 loop spans 13 amino acids. Here the CDR3 reads CSVEWGMNTEAFF. The DNA of the CDR3 is TGCAGCGTTGAGTGGGGCATGAACACTGAAGCTTTCTTT.

The chain couples TRBV11-2 to TRBJ1-1; 10 positions agree with TRBD1. Per the germline V gene, CDR1 is SGHAT and CDR2 is FQNNGV. Trimming cost V 8 bases and J 4 bases; bases outside gene matches: 13. This CDR3 has 16 residues. In DNA form, the CDR3 reads TGTGCCAGCTCACGACAGGGGGCCGGCTCGGGCACTGAAGCTTTCTTT. Residues: CASSRQGAGSGTEAFF.